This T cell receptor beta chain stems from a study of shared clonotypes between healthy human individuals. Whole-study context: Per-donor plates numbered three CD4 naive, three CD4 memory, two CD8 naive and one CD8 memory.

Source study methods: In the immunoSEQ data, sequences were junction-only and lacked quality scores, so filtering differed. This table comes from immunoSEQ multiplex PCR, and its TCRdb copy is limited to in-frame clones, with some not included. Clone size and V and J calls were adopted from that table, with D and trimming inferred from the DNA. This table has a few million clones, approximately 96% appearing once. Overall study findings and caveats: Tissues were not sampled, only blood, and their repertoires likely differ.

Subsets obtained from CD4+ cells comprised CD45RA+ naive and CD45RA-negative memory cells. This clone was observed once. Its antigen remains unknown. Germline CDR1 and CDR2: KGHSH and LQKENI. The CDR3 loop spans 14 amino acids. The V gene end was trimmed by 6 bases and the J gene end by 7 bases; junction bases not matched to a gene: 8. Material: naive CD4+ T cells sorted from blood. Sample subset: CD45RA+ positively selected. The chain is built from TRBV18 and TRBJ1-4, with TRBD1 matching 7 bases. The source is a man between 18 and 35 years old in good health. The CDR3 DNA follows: TGTGCCAGCTCGCCCCGGGACAGACTTGAAAAACTGTTTTTT. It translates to CASSPRDRLEKLFF.